Below, 5 T cell receptor beta chains from the same sample are listed, as sequenced in a study of identical twins. TCRdb reprocessed the 5' RACE reads via MiXCR and lists one record per CDR3 protein. Altogether about 240,000 distinct CDR3 sequences are present, roughly 10% being singletons, with the ten largest covering 10%. Material: memory T cells sorted from blood. All receptors come from a man aged 45-65 years in good health.

The V and J genes are TRBV19 and TRBJ1-2; D gene ambiguous. This CDR3 contains 14 residues. Trimming cost V 3 bases and J 3 bases, with 11 bases left between them. Germline CDR1 and CDR2: LNHDA and SQIVND (reference sequence). The CDR3 nucleotides read TGTGCCAGTAGTATTGGTTCTCGAGACTATGGCTACACCTTC. Translation gives CASSIGSRDYGYTF.

Ten or more counts support this clonotype. The chain couples TRBV24-1 to TRBJ2-7; D not resolved. The CDR3 covers 11 residues. The germline V and J ends were trimmed by 11 bases and 4 bases, with 11 bases remaining between them. The germline V gene encodes CDR1 KGHDR and CDR2 SFDVKD. The CDR3 sequence is CASRTPYEQYF. CDR3 coding DNA: TGTGCCAGCAGGACCCCATACGAGCAGTACTTC.

Comment on this clonotype: This may come from a read error, since a much larger clone is one base off. The chain couples TRBV6-2 or TRBV6-3 to TRBJ2-3, with 14 bases identical to TRBD2. The CDR3 sequence is 17 residues long. Germline V gene sequence: CDR1 MNHEY, CDR2 SVGEGT. The CDR3 DNA follows: TGTGCCAGCAATTACCGACTAGCGGGAGGGCCAAAAGATACGCAGTATTTT. Protein: CASNYRLAGGPKDTQYF.

Many counts were recorded for this clonotype. The chain combines TRBV15 with TRBJ2-7; 8 nucleotides line up with TRBD1. V lost 5 bases and J lost 2; bases outside the gene matches: 8. Germline values: CDR1 LNHNV, CDR2 YYDKDF (reference sequence). The CDR3 covers 15 residues. In DNA form, the CDR3 reads TGTGCCACCAGCTCCGGCAGGGGGCTCACCTACGAGCAGTACTTC. Its protein is CATSSGRGLTYEQYF.

Many counts were recorded for this clonotype. The rearrangement uses TRBV4-1 and TRBJ2-1, with TRBD2 matching over 11 bases. In germline, CDR1 is MGHRA, CDR2 YSYEKL. This CDR3 contains 21 residues. The V and J ends lost 0 bases and 6 bases, in that order; junction bases with no gene match: 19. The chain's CDR3 is CASSQDPPTGTSGGKRNEQFF. CDR3 sequence (DNA): TGCGCCAGCAGCCAAGATCCGCCCACTGGAACTAGCGGGGGAAAGCGCAATGAGCAGTTCTTC.